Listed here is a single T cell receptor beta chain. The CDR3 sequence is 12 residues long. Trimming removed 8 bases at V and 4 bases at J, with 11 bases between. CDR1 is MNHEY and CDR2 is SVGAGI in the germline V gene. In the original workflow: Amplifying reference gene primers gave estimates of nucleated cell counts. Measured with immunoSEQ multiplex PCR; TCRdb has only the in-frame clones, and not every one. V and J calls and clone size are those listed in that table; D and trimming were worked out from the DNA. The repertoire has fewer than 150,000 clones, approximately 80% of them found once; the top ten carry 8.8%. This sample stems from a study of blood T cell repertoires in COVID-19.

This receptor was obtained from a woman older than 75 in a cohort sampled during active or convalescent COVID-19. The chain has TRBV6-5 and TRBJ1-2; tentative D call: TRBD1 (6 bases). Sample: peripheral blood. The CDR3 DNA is TGTGCCAGCGCAGACAGGACCTATGGCTACACCTTC. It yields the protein CASADRTYGYTF.